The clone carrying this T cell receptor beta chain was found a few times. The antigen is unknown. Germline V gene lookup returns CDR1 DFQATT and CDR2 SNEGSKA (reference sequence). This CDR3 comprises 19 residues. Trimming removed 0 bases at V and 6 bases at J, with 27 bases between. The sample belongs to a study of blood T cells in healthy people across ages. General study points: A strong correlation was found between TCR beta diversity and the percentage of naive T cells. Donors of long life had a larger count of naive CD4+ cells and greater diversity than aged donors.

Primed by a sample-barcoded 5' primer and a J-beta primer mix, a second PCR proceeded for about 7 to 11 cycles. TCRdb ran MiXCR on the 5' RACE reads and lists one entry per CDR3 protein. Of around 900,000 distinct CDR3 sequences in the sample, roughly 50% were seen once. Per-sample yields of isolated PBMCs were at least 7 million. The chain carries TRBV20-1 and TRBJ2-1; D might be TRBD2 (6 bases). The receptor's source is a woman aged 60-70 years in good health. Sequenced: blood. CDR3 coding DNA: TGCAGTGCTAGAGACCTCTACGTGGAAGCGGGTACGCGCCCCAATGAGCAGTTCTTC. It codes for CSARDLYVEAGTRPNEQFF.